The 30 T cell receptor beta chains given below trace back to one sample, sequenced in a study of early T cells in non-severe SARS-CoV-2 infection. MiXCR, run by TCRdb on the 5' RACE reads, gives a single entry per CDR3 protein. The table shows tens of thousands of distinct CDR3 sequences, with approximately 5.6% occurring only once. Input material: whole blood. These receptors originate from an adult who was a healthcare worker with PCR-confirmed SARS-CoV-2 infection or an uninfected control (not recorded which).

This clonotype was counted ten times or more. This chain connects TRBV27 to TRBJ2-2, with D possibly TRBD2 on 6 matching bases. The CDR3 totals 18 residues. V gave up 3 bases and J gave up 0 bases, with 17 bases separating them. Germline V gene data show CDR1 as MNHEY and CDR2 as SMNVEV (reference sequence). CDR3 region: CASSLGTLRGSNTGELFF. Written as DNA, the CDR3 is TGTGCCAGCAGTTTGGGGACTTTAAGGGGATCGAACACCGGGGAGCTGTTTTTT.

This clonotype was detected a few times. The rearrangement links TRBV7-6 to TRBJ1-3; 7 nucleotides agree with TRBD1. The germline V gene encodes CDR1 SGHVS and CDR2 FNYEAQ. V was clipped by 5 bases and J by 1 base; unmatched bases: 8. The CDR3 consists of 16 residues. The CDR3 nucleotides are TGTGCCAGCAGCCCTATGACAGGGCTATCTGGAAACACCATATATTTT. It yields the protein CASSPMTGLSGNTIYF.

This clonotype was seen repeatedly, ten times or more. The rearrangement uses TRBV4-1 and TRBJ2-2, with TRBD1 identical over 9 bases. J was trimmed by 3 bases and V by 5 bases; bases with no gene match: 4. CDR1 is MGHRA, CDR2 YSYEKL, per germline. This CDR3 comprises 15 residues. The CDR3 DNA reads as TGCGCCAGCAGCACCCGACAGGGGGACACCGGGGAGCTGTTTTTT. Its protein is CASSTRQGDTGELFF.

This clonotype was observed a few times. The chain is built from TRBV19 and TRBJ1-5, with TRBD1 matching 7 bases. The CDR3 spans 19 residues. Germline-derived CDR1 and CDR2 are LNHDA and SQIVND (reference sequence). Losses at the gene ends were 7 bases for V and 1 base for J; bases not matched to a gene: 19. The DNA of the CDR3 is TGTGCCAGTACCGATCCCCCCGGCCGACAGGGTCGGAGCAATCAGCCCCAGCATTTT. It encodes CASTDPPGRQGRSNQPQHF.

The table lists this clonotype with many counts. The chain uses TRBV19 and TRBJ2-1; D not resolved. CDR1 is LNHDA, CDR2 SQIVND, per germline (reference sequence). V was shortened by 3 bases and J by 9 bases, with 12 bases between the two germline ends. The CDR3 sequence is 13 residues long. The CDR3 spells CASSIEFFSEQFF. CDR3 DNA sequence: TGTGCCAGTAGTATTGAATTCTTTTCTGAGCAGTTCTTC.

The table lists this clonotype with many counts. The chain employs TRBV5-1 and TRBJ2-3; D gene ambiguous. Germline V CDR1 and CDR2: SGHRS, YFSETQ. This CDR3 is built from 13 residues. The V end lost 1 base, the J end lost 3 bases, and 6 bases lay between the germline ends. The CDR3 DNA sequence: TGCGCCAGCAGCTTGCGCCGGACAGATACGCAGTATTTT. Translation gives CASSLRRTDTQYF.

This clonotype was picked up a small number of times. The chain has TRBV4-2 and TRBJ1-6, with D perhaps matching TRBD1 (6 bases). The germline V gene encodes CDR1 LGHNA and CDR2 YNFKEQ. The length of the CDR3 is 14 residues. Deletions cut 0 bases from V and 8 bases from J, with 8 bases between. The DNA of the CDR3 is TGTGCCAGCAGCCAAGAGAAGGGGGATTCACCCCTCCACTTT. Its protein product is CASSQEKGDSPLHF.

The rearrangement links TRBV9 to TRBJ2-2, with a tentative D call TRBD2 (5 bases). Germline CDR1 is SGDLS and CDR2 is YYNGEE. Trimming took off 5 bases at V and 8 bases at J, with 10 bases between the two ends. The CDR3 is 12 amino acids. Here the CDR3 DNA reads TGTGCCAGCAGATACCGGGGAGGGGAGCTGTTTTTT. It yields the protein CASRYRGGELFF. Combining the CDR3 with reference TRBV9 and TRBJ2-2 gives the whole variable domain DSGVTQTPKHLITATGQRVTLRCSPRSGDLSVYWYQQSLDQGLQFLIQYYNGEERAKGNILERFSAQQFPDLHSELNLSSLELGDSALYFCASRYRGGELFFGEGSRLTVL.

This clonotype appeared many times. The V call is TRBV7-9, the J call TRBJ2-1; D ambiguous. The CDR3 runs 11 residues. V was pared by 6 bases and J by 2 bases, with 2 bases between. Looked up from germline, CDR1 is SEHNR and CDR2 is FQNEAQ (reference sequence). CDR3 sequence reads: CASRPYNEQFF. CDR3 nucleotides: TGTGCCAGCAGACCCTACAATGAGCAGTTCTTC.

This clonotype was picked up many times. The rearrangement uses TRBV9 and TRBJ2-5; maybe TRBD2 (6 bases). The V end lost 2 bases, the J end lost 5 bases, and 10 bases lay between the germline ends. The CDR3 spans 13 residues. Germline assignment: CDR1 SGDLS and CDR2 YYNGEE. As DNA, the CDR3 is TGTGCCAGCAGCGTGAGGGACTGGGAGACCCAGTACTTC. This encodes CASSVRDWETQYF.

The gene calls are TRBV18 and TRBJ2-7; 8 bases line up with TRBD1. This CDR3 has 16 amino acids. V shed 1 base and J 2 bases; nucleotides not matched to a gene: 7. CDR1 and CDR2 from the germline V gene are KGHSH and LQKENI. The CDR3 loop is CASSPLGTGGTYEQYF. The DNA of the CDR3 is TGTGCCAGCTCACCACTGGGAACAGGGGGAACCTACGAGCAGTACTTC.

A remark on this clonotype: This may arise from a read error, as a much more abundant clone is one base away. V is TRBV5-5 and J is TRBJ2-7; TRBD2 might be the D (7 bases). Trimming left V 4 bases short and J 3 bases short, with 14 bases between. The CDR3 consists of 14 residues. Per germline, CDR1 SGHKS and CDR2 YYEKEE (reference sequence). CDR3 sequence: CASSQGQRDYEQYF. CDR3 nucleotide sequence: TGTGCCAGCAGCCAAGGACAGCGGGACTACGAGCAGTACTTC.

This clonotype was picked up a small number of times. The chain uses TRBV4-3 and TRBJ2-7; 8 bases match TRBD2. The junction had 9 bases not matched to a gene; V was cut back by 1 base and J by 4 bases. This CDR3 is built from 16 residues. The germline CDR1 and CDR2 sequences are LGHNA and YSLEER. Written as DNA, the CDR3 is TGCGCCAGCAGCCAAGCGCTTGGAGCGGGAGATTACGAGCAGTACTTC. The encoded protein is CASSQALGAGDYEQYF.

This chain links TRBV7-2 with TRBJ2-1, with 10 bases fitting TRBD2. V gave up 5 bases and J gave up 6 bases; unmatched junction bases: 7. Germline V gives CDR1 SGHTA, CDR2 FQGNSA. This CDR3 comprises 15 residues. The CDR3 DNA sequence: TGTGCCAGCAGCGCAAGCGGGAGGGAGGGCAATGAGCAGTTCTTC. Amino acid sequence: CASSASGREGNEQFF.

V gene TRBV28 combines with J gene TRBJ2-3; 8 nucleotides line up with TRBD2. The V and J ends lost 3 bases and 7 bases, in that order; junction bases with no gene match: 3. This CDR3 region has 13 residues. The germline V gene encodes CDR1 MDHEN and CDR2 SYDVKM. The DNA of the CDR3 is TGTGCCAGCAGTTTCCGCGGGGGGTATACGCAGTATTTT. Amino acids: CASSFRGGYTQYF.

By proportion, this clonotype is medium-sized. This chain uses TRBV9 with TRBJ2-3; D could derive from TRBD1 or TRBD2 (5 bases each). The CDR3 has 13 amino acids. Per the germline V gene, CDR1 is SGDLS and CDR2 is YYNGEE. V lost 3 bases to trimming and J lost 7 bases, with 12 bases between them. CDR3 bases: TGTGCCAGCAGCGCCCGGGGCTTCAATACGCAGTATTTT. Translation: CASSARGFNTQYF.

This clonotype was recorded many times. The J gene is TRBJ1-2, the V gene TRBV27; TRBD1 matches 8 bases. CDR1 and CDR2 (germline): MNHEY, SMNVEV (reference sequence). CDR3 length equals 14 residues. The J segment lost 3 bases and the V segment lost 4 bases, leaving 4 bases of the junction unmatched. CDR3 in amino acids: CASSYRGGDYGYTF. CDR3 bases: TGTGCCAGCAGTTACAGGGGGGGAGACTATGGCTACACCTTC.

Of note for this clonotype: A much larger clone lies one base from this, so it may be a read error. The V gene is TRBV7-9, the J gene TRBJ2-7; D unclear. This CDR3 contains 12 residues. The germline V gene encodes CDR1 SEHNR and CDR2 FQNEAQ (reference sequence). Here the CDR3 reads CATSSDSYEQYF. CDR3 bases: TGTGCCACCAGCTCCGACTCCTACGAGCAGTACTTC.

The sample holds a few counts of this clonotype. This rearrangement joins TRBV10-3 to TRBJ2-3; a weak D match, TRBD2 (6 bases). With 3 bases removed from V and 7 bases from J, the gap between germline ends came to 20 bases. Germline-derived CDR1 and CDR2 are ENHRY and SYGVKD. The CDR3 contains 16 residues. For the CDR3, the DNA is TGTGCCATCAGTGATTTCGACCCGGGAACTAGCAATACGCAGTATTTT. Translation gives CAISDFDPGTSNTQYF.

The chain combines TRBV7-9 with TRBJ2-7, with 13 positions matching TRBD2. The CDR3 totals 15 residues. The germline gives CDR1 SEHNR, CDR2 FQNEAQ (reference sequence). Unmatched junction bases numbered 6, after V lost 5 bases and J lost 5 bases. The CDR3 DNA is TGTGCCAGCAGCCCCAGGACTAGCGGGAGCAACGAGCAGTACTTC. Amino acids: CASSPRTSGSNEQYF.

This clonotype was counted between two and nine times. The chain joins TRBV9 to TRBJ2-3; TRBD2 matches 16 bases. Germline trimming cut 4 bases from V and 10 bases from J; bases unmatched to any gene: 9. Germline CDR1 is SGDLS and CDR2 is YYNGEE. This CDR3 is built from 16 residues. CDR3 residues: CASSPPGLAGGRSQYF. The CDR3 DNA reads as TGTGCCAGCAGCCCCCCGGGACTAGCGGGGGGGCGGTCGCAGTATTTT.

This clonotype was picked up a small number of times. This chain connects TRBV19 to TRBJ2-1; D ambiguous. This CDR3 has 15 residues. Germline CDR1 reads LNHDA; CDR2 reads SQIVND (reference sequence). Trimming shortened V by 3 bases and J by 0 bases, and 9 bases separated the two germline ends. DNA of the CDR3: TGTGCCAGTAGTATTACTCAAAGCTCCTACAATGAGCAGTTCTTC. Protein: CASSITQSSYNEQFF.

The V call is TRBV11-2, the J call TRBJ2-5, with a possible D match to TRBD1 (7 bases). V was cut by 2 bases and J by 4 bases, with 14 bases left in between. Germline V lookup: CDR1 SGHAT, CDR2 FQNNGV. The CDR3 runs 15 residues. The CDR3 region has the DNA TGTGCCAGCAGCTTACGCCGACAGGGAGGAGAGACCCAGTACTTC. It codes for CASSLRRQGGETQYF.

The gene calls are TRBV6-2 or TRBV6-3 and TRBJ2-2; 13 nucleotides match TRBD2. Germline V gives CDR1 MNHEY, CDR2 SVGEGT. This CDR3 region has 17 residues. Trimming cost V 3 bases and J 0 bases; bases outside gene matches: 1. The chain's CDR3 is CASSYTSGRANTGELFF. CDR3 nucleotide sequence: TGTGCCAGCAGTTATACTAGCGGGAGGGCGAACACCGGGGAGCTGTTTTTT.

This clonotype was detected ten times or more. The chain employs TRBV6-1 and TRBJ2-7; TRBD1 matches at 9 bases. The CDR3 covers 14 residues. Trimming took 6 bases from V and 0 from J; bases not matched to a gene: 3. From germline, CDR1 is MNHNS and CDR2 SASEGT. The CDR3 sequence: CASSWTGVSYEQYF. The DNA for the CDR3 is TGTGCCAGCAGCTGGACAGGGGTCTCCTACGAGCAGTACTTC.

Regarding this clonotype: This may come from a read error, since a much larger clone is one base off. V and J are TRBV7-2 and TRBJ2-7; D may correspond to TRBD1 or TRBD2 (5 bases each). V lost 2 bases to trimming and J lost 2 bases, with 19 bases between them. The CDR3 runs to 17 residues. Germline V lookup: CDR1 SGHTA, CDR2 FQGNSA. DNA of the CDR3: TGTACCAGCAGCTTAACCGGTATTCCGGGGCTAACCTACGAGCAGTACTTC. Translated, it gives CTSSLTGIPGLTYEQYF. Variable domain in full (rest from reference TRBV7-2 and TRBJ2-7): GAGVSQSPSNKVTEKGKDVELRCDPISGHTALYWYRQSLGQGLEFLIYFQGNSAPDKSGLPSDRFSAERTGGSVSTLTIQRTQQEDSAVYLCTSSLTGIPGLTYEQYFGPGTRLTVT.

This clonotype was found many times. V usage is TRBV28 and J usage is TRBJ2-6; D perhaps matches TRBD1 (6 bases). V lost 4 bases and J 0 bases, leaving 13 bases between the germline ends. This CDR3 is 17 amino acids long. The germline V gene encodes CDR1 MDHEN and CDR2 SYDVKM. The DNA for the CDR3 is TGTGCCAGCAGTTACGGTGGACAGCTCTCTGGGGCCAACGTCCTGACTTTC. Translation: CASSYGGQLSGANVLTF.

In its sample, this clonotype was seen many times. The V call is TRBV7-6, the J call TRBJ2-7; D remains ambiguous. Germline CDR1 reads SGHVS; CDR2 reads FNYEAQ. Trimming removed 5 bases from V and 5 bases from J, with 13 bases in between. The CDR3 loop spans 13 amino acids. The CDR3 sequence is CASSPPPFNEQYF. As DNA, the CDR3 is TGTGCCAGCAGCCCTCCCCCGTTCAACGAGCAGTACTTC.

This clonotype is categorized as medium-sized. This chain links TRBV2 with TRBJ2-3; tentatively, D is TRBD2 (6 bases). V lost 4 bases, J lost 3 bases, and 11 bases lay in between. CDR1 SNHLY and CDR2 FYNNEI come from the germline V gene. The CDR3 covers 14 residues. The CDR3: CASSVVGSTDTQYF. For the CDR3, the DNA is TGTGCCAGCAGTGTGGTCGGGAGTACAGATACGCAGTATTTT.

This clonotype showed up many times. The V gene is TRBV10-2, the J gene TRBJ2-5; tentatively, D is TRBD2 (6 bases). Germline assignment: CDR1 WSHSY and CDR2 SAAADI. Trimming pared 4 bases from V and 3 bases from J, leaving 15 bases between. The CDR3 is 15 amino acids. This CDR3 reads CASSVRGLNEETQYF. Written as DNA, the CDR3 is TGCGCCAGCAGTGTGCGGGGATTAAACGAAGAGACCCAGTACTTC.